This T cell receptor beta chain appears in the sequencing data of a study of shared clonotypes between healthy human individuals. Study-level results: Among donors, sharing of clonotypes was expected to be affected by sequencing depth.

J was trimmed by 5 bases and V by 6 bases; bases with no gene match: 8. CDR1 MNHEY and CDR2 SMNVEV come from the germline V gene (reference sequence). The CDR3 extends over 16 amino acids. On this clone: Its target is unknown. Different DNA sequences within this sample yield the same CDR3.

Assay used: immunoSEQ multiplex PCR; TCRdb lists only in-frame clones, some missing. The repertoire holds 660,000 or so clones, with approximately 96% as singletons. The naive CD8 subset, CD45RO-negative cells positively selected for CCR7, excluded terminally differentiated effector memory CD45RA+ cells. The chain combines TRBV27 with TRBJ2-5; 14 bases fit TRBD2. Input material: naive CD8+ T cells sorted from blood. The clonotype was recovered from a woman aged 25 to 39 in good health. The CDR3 nucleotides read TGTGCCAGCAGCCCCGGGACTAGCGGGAGACGGGAGACCCAGTACTTC. It specifies CASSPGTSGRRETQYF.